This TCR beta chain was sequenced during a study of T cells after yellow fever vaccination. Study outcomes and limitations: Primary-vaccination clones mostly resurfaced post-booster (less than 98% CD4, about 87% CD8). Weaker overall was a secondary response that nonetheless peaked faster, on day 5 versus 15.

V lost 5 bases and J lost 0, with 17 bases in between. This CDR3 comprises 17 residues. The V gene's germline CDR1 is SGHTA and CDR2 FQGNSA. Each CDR3 protein is one row after TCRdb ran MiXCR on the 5' RACE reads. This sample has 230,000 or so distinct CDR3 sequences, with approximately 6.7% found just once. Of note for this clonotype: Its antigen is as yet unknown.

This material consisted of CD4+ T cells sorted from PBMCs, taken on the day of the yellow fever booster vaccination. J is TRBJ1-3 and V is TRBV7-2; D possibly corresponds to TRBD1 (5 bases). This TCR was recovered from a man aged 25 to 40 who received the YFV17D yellow fever vaccine. DNA for the CDR3: TGTGCCAGCAGCAAACTGGGGGATCTCTACTCTGGAAACACCATATATTTT. It encodes CASSKLGDLYSGNTIYF.